This TCR beta chain was recovered during a study of T cell changes during pregnancy in multiple sclerosis (dated by TCRdb to about 2019). As for the study more broadly: The study examined how the T cell repertoire changed over the course of pregnancy in women with multiple sclerosis.

Library generation was performed with the immunoSEQ multiplex PCR assay. In TCRdb, the immuneACCESS table is reduced to in-frame sequences with V and J assigned. These tables do not hold every clone; where another copy was compared, an unresolved V gene accounts for under half, and the others remain unexplained. The sample data list about 130,000 clones, and roughly 97% of these were observed just once. Clones ranked in the top ten supply over 0.35% of the sample. This clone appeared once. Its recognized antigen is unknown. There are no base qualities to consult, and no much larger clone falls within one base. CDR1 MDHEN and CDR2 SYDVKM are derived from the germline V gene. V drops 3 bases and J drops 7 bases, leaving 18 bases in between. There are 15 amino acids in the CDR3, from cysteine to phenylalanine inclusive. Only the CDR3 DNA is retained, 45 bases long and in frame from the first base.

The chain is assembled from TRBV28 and TRBJ1-2; a tentative D match to TRBD1 spans 6 bases. Sequenced material: peripheral blood, taken after pregnancy. This TCR came from a female donor with multiple sclerosis, enrolled in a pregnancy study. The CDR3 reads CASSFVFRQGSGYTF. The DNA is as follows: TGTGCCAGCAGTTTTGTGTTTCGCCAGGGGTCTGGCTACACCTTC.